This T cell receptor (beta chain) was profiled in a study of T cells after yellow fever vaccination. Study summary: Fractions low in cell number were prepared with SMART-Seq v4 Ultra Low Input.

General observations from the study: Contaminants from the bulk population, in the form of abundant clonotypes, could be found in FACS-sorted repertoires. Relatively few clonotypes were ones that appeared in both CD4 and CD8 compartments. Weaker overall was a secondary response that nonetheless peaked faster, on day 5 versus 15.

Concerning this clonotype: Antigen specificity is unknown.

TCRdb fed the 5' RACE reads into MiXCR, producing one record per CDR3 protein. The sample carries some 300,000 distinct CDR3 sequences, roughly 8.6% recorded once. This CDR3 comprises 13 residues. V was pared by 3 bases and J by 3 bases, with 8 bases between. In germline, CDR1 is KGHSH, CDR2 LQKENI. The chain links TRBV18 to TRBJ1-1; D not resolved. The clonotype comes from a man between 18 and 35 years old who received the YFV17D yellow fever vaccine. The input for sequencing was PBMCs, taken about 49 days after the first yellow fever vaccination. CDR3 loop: CASSPFSDTEAFF. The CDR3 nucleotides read TGTGCCAGCTCACCCTTCAGCGACACTGAAGCTTTCTTT.